The rows below give T cell receptor beta chains drawn from one sample of a study of monozygotic twins with inflammatory bowel disease. TCRdb re-called the 5' RACE reads and gives one entry per CDR3 protein, without DNA. This table holds more than 95,000 distinct CDR3 sequences. The source material was blood. The origin of the receptors is a human donor with ulcerative colitis or Crohn's disease, or a healthy co-twin of an affected twin (not recorded which). CDR3s include the opening cysteine and the closing phenylalanine or tryptophan.

J,V,CDR3
TRBJ1-3,TRBV7-2,CASSFIINSGNTIYF
TRBJ2-1,TRBV5-1,CASTDSRRDDYNEQFF
TRBJ2-3,TRBV7-2,CASSPNRNTDTQYF
TRBJ2-2,TRBV7-8,CASSFRGGPTGELFF
TRBJ2-2,TRBV5-1,CASSLGVSVTGELFF
TRBJ2-1,TRBV5-1,CASSLKQGGPYGEQFF
TRBJ2-5,TRBV5-1,CASFEGQTLETQYF
TRBJ2-6,TRBV5-1,CASSFADSGANVLTF
TRBJ2-5,TRBV20-1,CSARAPDRLAETQYF
TRBJ2-3,TRBV18,CASSPPGNTQYF
TRBJ2-7,TRBV7-8,CASSWGRSSYEQYF
TRBJ1-5,TRBV29-1,CSVGGGVGNQPQHF
TRBJ2-4,TRBV7-9,CASSLMNIQYF
TRBJ2-5,TRBV20-1,CSAGPGGGETQYF
TRBJ2-2,TRBV11-3,CASSLTGTTTGELFF
TRBJ1-4,TRBV7-8,CASSRGPLNEKLFF
TRBJ2-5,TRBV5-1,CASSPSPASETQYF
TRBJ2-1,TRBV19,CASSLTGTSSYNEQFF
TRBJ2-7,TRBV18,CASSPPGTGLYEQYF
TRBJ2-1,TRBV7-2,CASSLSQGSYNEQFF
TRBJ2-1,TRBV7-8,CASSLAGSGKYNEQFF
TRBJ2-7,TRBV5-1,CASNNGGDEQYF
TRBJ1-1,TRBV9,CASSVDYGNTEAFF
TRBJ2-7,TRBV28,CASIFRGGGSYEQYF
TRBJ1-1,TRBV11-3,CASSSHGAPGGITEAFF
TRBJ2-5,TRBV10-3,CAISGGQDIQETQYF
TRBJ2-3,TRBV7-2,CASSIDTGVRADTQYF
TRBJ1-2,TRBV30,CAWNPSPRGYTF
TRBJ2-3,TRBV20-1,CSATRQGEGTSTDTQYF
TRBJ2-1,TRBV30,CAWSPLLNEQFF
TRBJ2-1,TRBV29-1,CSVESIGGSYNEQFF
TRBJ2-5,TRBV6-5,CASSYSTGGVETQYF
TRBJ1-6,TRBV12-3/TRBV12-4,CASSYNFSPLHF
TRBJ2-7,TRBV14,CASSQGIVRAHEQYF
TRBJ2-3,TRBV30,CAWSGSLSTGTQYF
TRBJ2-7,TRBV7-2,CASSPRGSGPYEQYF
TRBJ2-3,TRBV7-2,CASSRYRGGVTDTQYF
TRBJ1-4,TRBV5-1,CASSPLAGQVNEKLFF
TRBJ2-5,TRBV6-5,CASSSELLGTQYF
TRBJ1-5,TRBV7-2,CASSTSQGGNQPQHF
TRBJ2-6,TRBV29-1,CSVVSGFGANVLTF
TRBJ2-7,TRBV12-3/TRBV12-4,CASTLEGSAYEQYF
TRBJ2-1,TRBV19,CASSIEQGSRYNEQFF
TRBJ2-5,TRBV14,CASSQEWTAQETQYF
TRBJ1-5,TRBV7-2,CASSLVRGMGQPQHF
TRBJ1-5,TRBV20-1,CSARGTDSNQPQHF
TRBJ2-7,TRBV5-1,CASSVEGRSMDEQYF
TRBJ2-5,TRBV27,CASSLSMLRGPTLGETQYF
TRBJ2-3,TRBV20-1,CSARQTSGGRDTQYF
TRBJ2-7,TRBV27,CASSLFPSIKQYF
TRBJ2-2,TRBV7-3,CASSLIGTGNTGELFF
TRBJ2-4,TRBV14,CASSQASFQGNIQYF
TRBJ1-6,TRBV7-9,CASSPPQGHNSPLHF
TRBJ2-7,TRBV29-1,CSVIRDRGSEQYF
TRBJ2-3,TRBV24-1,CATSDLGPLGTDTQYF
TRBJ2-7,TRBV6-2/TRBV6-3,CASSPLSYEQYF
TRBJ2-3,TRBV11-2,CASRGVRRETQYF
TRBJ1-5,TRBV20-1,CSASRQTSNQPQHF
TRBJ2-5,TRBV7-9,CASSLVKTQYF